This T cell receptor (beta chain) was retrieved from a study of neurological immune-mediated disorders. Whole-study findings and limits: One related-CDR3 cluster, found by phylogenetic grouping, held repertoires of 18 of 34 multiple sclerosis patients and is a possible signature. Whereas HTLV-1-associated myelopathy showed the most TCR clonal expansion, multiple sclerosis showed the least, with levels below those of healthy controls.

The cDNA came from 5'RACE, which used 10-nucleotide random UMIs. TCRdb reprocessed the 5' RACE reads via MiXCR and lists one record per CDR3 protein. The sample lists more than 75,000 distinct CDR3 sequences, just over 5% occurring once. This clonotype was counted ten times or more. Its antigen is unknown. It was from 2 million PBMCs stored at -80 C that the unsorted libraries were obtained. The V gene's germline CDR1 is DFQATT and CDR2 SNEGSKA (reference sequence). The CDR3 is 17 amino acids. The V end was cut by 0 bases, the J end by 2 bases, with 19 bases between. This chain uses TRBV20-1 with TRBJ1-2; the D gene is possibly TRBD1 (6 bases). The receptor was derived from a woman aged 30 to 39 with multiple sclerosis. The sequenced material came from PBMCs. The CDR3 reads CSARDRGGGQFNYGYTF. CDR3 DNA sequence: TGCAGTGCTAGAGATCGTGGAGGGGGACAATTCAACTATGGCTACACCTTC.